Below, one TCR beta chain is given with its context. Its antigen is still unknown. Collection of blood occurred at baseline, at cycle 4 day 1, and at cycle 7 day 1. The data stem from a study of OX40 agonist ivuxolimab in advanced cancers. Points from the study as a whole: CD4+ and CD8+ blood T cells expanded clonally by week 6 at 0.1 to 3.0 mg/kg. A proportion of nonresponders additionally exhibited low normalized T-cell clonal expansion.

Germline-derived CDR1 and CDR2 are SGHAT and FQNNGV. This CDR3 contains 16 residues. V was clipped by 6 bases and J by 3 bases; unmatched bases: 9. Using immunoSEQ multiplex PCR, the repertoire was profiled, and TCRdb retains in-frame clones only, with some absent. The table lists under 85,000 clones, about 85% of them singletons. Sample: CD4+ or CD8+ T cells sorted from blood, taken in a trial of the OX40 agonist ivuxolimab. The source is an adult with an advanced solid tumor such as melanoma, head and neck, liver or kidney cancer. The rearrangement links TRBV11-2 to TRBJ2-2; TRBD2 matches 8 bases. The CDR3 DNA reads as TGTGCCAGCAGATTCGGACTAGCAAGCTACACCGGGGAGCTGTTTTTT. Its translation is CASRFGLASYTGELFF. The full variable domain, with the rest looked up from reference TRBV11-2 and TRBJ2-2, is EAGVAQSPRYKIIEKRQSVAFWCNPISGHATLYWYQQILGQGPKLLIQFQNNGVVDDSQLPKDRFSAERLKGVDSTLKIQPAKLEDSAVYLCASRFGLASYTGELFFGEGSRLTVL.